This paragraph reports one T cell receptor beta chain. The clone's antigen remains unknown. The sample originates from a study of T cells expressing NK-cell markers (TCRdb year 2020). In terms of the full investigation: In sorted CD3+CD56+NKG2C+, CD3+CD56+NKG2C- and CD3+CD56-NKG2C+ T-cell subsets from about 8 donors, TCR beta-chain repertoires were profiled. Of the eight sequenced donors, seven were found to be HCMV-seropositive and one was found to be HCMV-seronegative. All eight donors whose samples were sequenced were randomly selected healthy volunteers, three of them men and five women. Sequencing of the libraries produced 2 x 150 bp reads on Illumina HiSeq 2000/2500, MiSeq or NextSeq. The study at large found these results: Those dominant clonotypes were again the most abundant among CD3+CD56-NKG2C+ cells in four donors, at about 25-65%. In about six donors, the dominant CD3+CD56+NKG2C+ clonotypes were found to rank among the top 10 CD8+ clonotypes and to make up about 1.0-7.0% of CD8+ T cells. Whether the expanded NKG2C-expressing T cell clones were specific for HCMV antigens remained unclear.

The data were produced on an Illumina HiSeq 2000. 5'RACE template switching, by which a universal primer site and unique molecular identifiers were added, was used to make TCR beta cDNA libraries. cDNA synthesis was primed from the TCR beta constant segment and was followed by two successive PCR amplification steps. The authors' pipeline ran thus. MIGEC was used to demultiplex reads and group reads by UMI, and MiTCR was used to assemble and quantify clonotypes. To remove erroneous sequences, TCR cDNA sequences were retained only when supported by two or more reads. The tcR package was used for downstream repertoire analysis, with clonotypes matched between fractions based on CDR3 nucleotide sequence plus V segment. VDJmatch was used to annotate antigen specificity against VDJdb, with one amino acid substitution in CDR3 permitted. TCRdb reprocessed the reads and provides one entry for every CDR3 protein sequence; no DNA is given. TCRdb, not the original authors, processed these V and J calls. The table for this sample lists about 410,000 distinct CDR3 sequences. The ten largest make up around a tenth of the sample.

HCMV serostatus was determined by detecting HCMV-specific IgG in serum with a commercial ELISA kit. Peripheral blood mononuclear cells were isolated from blood by Ficoll density gradient centrifugation. Taken from the germline V gene (reference sequence), the CDR1 and CDR2 loops are MNHEY and SMNVEV. The CDR3 holds 13 amino acids from the cysteine to the phenylalanine. The record lacks a DNA sequence. This chain joins TRBV27 to TRBJ1-2. This clonotype originated in a woman in her forties or fifties in good health. Donor details come from another sample of the same person, matched by shared clones. The sequenced sample consisted of blood T cells: a sorted CD56 or NKG2C T cell subset, CD4+ or CD8+ T cells, or bulk PBMC T cells (not recorded which). The CDR3 loop reads CASSQDGNYGYTF.